The 25 T cell receptor beta chains in this list originate from one sample, sequenced in a study of OX40 agonist ivuxolimab in advanced cancers. Clones were sequenced by immunoSEQ multiplex PCR, and TCRdb holds only the in-frame ones, with some missing. The table records 100,000 or so clones, about nine tenths of them present only once. Specimen: CD4+ or CD8+ T cells sorted from blood, collected in a trial of the OX40 agonist ivuxolimab. The receptors here all came from an adult with an advanced solid tumor such as melanoma, head and neck, liver or kidney cancer.

The chain employs TRBV5-1 and TRBJ2-2; 11 bases map to TRBD1. Germline V lookup: CDR1 SGHRS, CDR2 YFSETQ. CDR3 length: 16 residues. V shed 3 bases, J shed 5 bases, and the junction held 6 bases outside the gene matches. CDR3 residues: CASSSRTGGGTGELFF. CDR3 sequence (DNA): TGCGCCAGCAGCTCCCGGACAGGGGGCGGGACCGGGGAGCTGTTTTTT.

In the case of this clone: In the same sample, other DNA sequences code for this CDR3. The chain uses TRBV5-1 and TRBJ2-7; unclear D gene. This CDR3 has 12 residues. In germline, CDR1 is SGHRS, CDR2 YFSETQ. V dropped 4 bases and J dropped 3 bases, with 8 bases sitting between them. The CDR3 DNA is TGCGCCAGCAGCCTGGACGGCTACGAGCAGTACTTC. Translation: CASSLDGYEQYF.

This clone showed up just once. The chain links TRBV10-2 to TRBJ1-2; unclear D gene. V was shortened by 7 bases and J by 5 bases, with 17 bases between the two germline ends. The CDR3 has 14 residues. The germline V gene encodes CDR1 WSHSY and CDR2 SAAADI. The CDR3 DNA is TGCGCCAGCACCGTCCTAGGTGGATCTTATGGCTACACCTTC. It codes for CASTVLGGSYGYTF.

This chain joins TRBV6-5 and TRBJ2-3; D is uncertain. This CDR3 region has 12 residues. Trimming pared 10 bases from V and 2 bases from J, leaving 10 bases between. Per the germline V gene, CDR1 is MNHEY and CDR2 is SVGAGI. The CDR3 is CATLDVTDTQYF. CDR3 bases: TGTGCCACCCTAGACGTCACAGATACGCAGTATTTT.

The chain is built from TRBV27 and TRBJ1-2, with a possible D match to TRBD1 (5 bases). CDR3 size: 14 residues. Germline V gene data show CDR1 as MNHEY and CDR2 as SMNVEV (reference sequence). V gave up 5 bases and J gave up 8 bases, with 18 bases separating them. CDR3 in amino acids: CASSLTTGTGGYTF. For the CDR3, the DNA is TGTGCCAGCAGTCTCACCACCGGGACCGGGGGCTACACCTTC.

This clone has just one count. This chain connects TRBV6-6 to TRBJ1-1, with 9 bases that match TRBD1. CDR3 length: 14 amino acids. The ends lost 6 bases at V and 5 bases at J; junction bases unmatched: 7. Germline assignment: CDR1 MNHNY and CDR2 SVGAGI (reference sequence). The CDR3 nucleotides are TGTGCCAGCAGCACGACAGGGGGAAGGACTGAAGCTTTCTTT. This sequence encodes CASSTTGGRTEAFF.

The chain joins TRBV6-5 to TRBJ2-2, with a weak D call TRBD1 (5 bases). CDR1 MNHEY and CDR2 SVGAGI come from the germline V gene. The CDR3 totals 15 residues. Between the trimmed V and J ends, which lost 4 bases and 0 bases, there was a span of 9 bases. The CDR3 spells CASSFGHTNTGELFF. DNA for the CDR3: TGTGCCAGCAGTTTCGGACATACGAACACCGGGGAGCTGTTTTTT.

V gene TRBV5-4 combines with J gene TRBJ1-5; no definite D call. The CDR3 totals 12 residues. The V end was cut by 6 bases, the J end by 6 bases, with 10 bases between. Germline V lookup: CDR1 SGHNT, CDR2 YYREEE (reference sequence). The CDR3 loop is CASTWRAQPQHF. As DNA, the CDR3 is TGTGCCAGCACCTGGCGGGCTCAGCCCCAGCATTTT.

V usage is TRBV5-1 and J usage is TRBJ2-2, with a possible D match to TRBD2 (5 bases). The CDR3 is made up of 14 amino acids. Germline loops: CDR1 SGHRS, CDR2 YFSETQ. Trimming stripped 7 bases from V and 3 bases from J, with 13 bases between. CDR3 sequence reads: CASSGEPDTGELFF. The DNA for the CDR3 is TGCGCCAGCTCCGGGGAGCCTGACACCGGGGAGCTGTTTTTT.

This chain connects TRBV6-4 to TRBJ2-3; 11 nucleotides line up with TRBD2. Germline lookup yields CDR1 MRHNA and CDR2 SNTAGT. J gave up 0 bases and V 2 bases, and 4 bases lay outside the gene matches. The CDR3 is made up of 17 amino acids. The CDR3 loop is CASSDTWTSGSTDTQYF. CDR3 coding DNA: TGTGCCAGCAGTGACACTTGGACTAGCGGGAGCACAGATACGCAGTATTTT.

V gene TRBV5-1 combines with J gene TRBJ1-1, with D perhaps matching TRBD1 (6 bases). With 2 bases removed from V and 1 base from J, the gap between germline ends came to 12 bases. The CDR3 runs 15 residues. Germline-derived CDR1 and CDR2 are SGHRS and YFSETQ. CDR3 DNA sequence: TGCGCCAGCAGCTTAAGGGGGGCCCAGAACACTGAAGCTTTCTTT. It is translated as CASSLRGAQNTEAFF.

The rearrangement links TRBV7-9 to TRBJ1-2; TRBD1 might be the D (5 bases). V lost 5 bases, J lost 4 bases, and 14 bases lay in between. The V gene's germline CDR1 is SEHNR and CDR2 FQNEAQ (reference sequence). CDR3 size: 14 residues. Written as DNA, the CDR3 is TGTGCCAGCAGCACCCTTCAGGGACTCTATGGCTACACCTTC. Its protein product is CASSTLQGLYGYTF.

As DNA, the CDR3 is TGTGCCAGCAGCTTAGATCCCCTGGTTACTAGCAATCAGCCCCAGCATTTT. This encodes CASSLDPLVTSNQPQHF. The V call is TRBV7-2, the J call TRBJ1-5; D uncertain. Germline lookup yields CDR1 SGHTA and CDR2 FQGNSA. CDR3 length: 17 amino acids. V was clipped by 1 base and J by 0 bases, with 13 bases between them.

The chain links TRBV7-9 to TRBJ2-5, with 7 bases that match TRBD2. J lost 5 bases, V lost 3 bases, and 9 bases had no gene match. The CDR3 sequence is 15 residues long. CDR1 and CDR2 (germline): SEHNR, FQNEAQ (reference sequence). The CDR3 loop reads CASSFQGGVRETQYF. The CDR3 DNA sequence: TGTGCCAGCAGCTTCCAGGGAGGGGTGCGGGAGACCCAGTACTTC.

V and J are TRBV9 and TRBJ1-2; D is uncertain. The length of the CDR3 is 13 residues. CDR1 SGDLS and CDR2 YYNGEE come from the germline V gene. V was pared by 0 bases and J by 5 bases, with 8 bases between. The CDR3 DNA follows: TGTGCCAGCAGCGTAGCTACGGGGTATGGCTACACCTTC. Its protein product is CASSVATGYGYTF.

The chain links TRBV5-1 to TRBJ1-3, with 9 bases identical to TRBD1. J was trimmed by 2 bases and V by 4 bases; bases with no gene match: 1. CDR1 and CDR2 (germline): SGHRS, YFSETQ. The CDR3 covers 14 residues. DNA for the CDR3: TGCGCCAGCAGCAACAGGGGGCCTGGAAACACCATATATTTT. It is translated as CASSNRGPGNTIYF.

The CDR3 region has the DNA TGTGCCAGCAGCTTAGTAGGAGGTGGTGGGGGGAGCCCCACAGATACGCAGTATTTT. Its protein product is CASSLVGGGGGSPTDTQYF. The genes are TRBV7-2 and TRBJ2-3; possibly TRBD2 for D (6 bases). V was clipped by 1 base and J by 2 bases, with 22 bases between them. Germline V gene data show CDR1 as SGHTA and CDR2 as FQGNSA. This CDR3 is built from 19 residues. Variable domain in full (rest from reference TRBV7-2 and TRBJ2-3): GAGVSQSPSNKVTEKGKDVELRCDPISGHTALYWYRQSLGQGLEFLIYFQGNSAPDKSGLPSDRFSAERTGGSVSTLTIQRTQQEDSAVYLCASSLVGGGGGSPTDTQYFGPGTRLTVL.

J is TRBJ2-3 and V is TRBV6-4; 7 nucleotides align to TRBD2. The germline V gene has CDR1 MRHNA and CDR2 SNTAGT. The ends lost 6 bases at V and 0 bases at J; junction bases unmatched: 12. The CDR3 is 17 amino acids. The CDR3 loop is CASRRFGGDQSTDTQYF. DNA for the CDR3: TGTGCCAGCAGGCGGTTTGGGGGGGACCAGAGCACAGATACGCAGTATTTT.

This chain uses TRBV10-3 with TRBJ1-4; tentatively, D is TRBD1 (5 bases). Germline CDR1 ENHRY, CDR2 SYGVKD. V was shortened by 2 bases and J by 3 bases, with 10 bases between the two germline ends. This CDR3 comprises 15 residues. The CDR3 nucleotides are TGTGCCATCAGTGAGAGGGACCCGGCTAATGAAAAACTGTTTTTT. The encoded protein is CAISERDPANEKLFF.

The gene calls are TRBV5-1 and TRBJ2-5; 8 bases map to TRBD2. Germline values: CDR1 SGHRS, CDR2 YFSETQ. J lost 6 bases, V lost 0 bases, and 4 bases had no gene match. The CDR3 is made up of 14 amino acids. The CDR3 protein is CASSLGGGPQTQYF. CDR3 sequence (DNA): TGCGCCAGCAGCTTGGGCGGGGGGCCTCAGACCCAGTACTTC.

The chain is built from TRBV18 and TRBJ2-7; 7 positions agree with TRBD1. Trimming cost V 0 bases and J 9 bases; bases outside gene matches: 17. This CDR3 has 17 residues. Germline CDR1 KGHSH, CDR2 LQKENI. CDR3 in DNA: TGTGCCAGCTCACCACCTCAAGGACAGGTTACCCCTTCTGGGCAGTACTTC. Translating it yields CASSPPQGQVTPSGQYF.

CDR3 nucleotides: TGCGCCAGCAGCCAAGCCGAAACAGGTGTACAAGAGACCCAGTACTTC. Encoded protein: CASSQAETGVQETQYF. The chain couples TRBV4-1 to TRBJ2-5; tentative D call: TRBD1 (5 bases). CDR3 length: 16 residues. In germline, CDR1 is MGHRA, CDR2 YSYEKL. V was cut by 1 base and J by 2 bases, with 14 bases left in between.

This clone was observed a few times. The rearrangement uses TRBV7-8 and TRBJ1-5; unclear D gene. The length of the CDR3 is 14 residues. Per germline, CDR1 SGHVS and CDR2 FQNEAQ. Trimming pared 5 bases from V and 5 bases from J, leaving 13 bases between. The CDR3 coding sequence is TGTGCCAGCAGCACAGAAGGGTCTCATCAGCCCCAGCATTTT. It specifies CASSTEGSHQPQHF. Filled out from reference TRBV7-8 and TRBJ1-5, the complete variable domain reads GAGVSQSPRYKVAKRGQDVALRCDPISGHVSLFWYQQALGQGPEFLTYFQNEAQLDKSGLPSDRFFAERPEGSVSTLKIQRTQQEDSAVYLCASSTEGSHQPQHFGDGTRLSIL.

In this sample, this clone turned up a few times. The J gene is TRBJ2-3, the V gene TRBV4-1; D gene ambiguous. From germline, CDR1 is MGHRA and CDR2 YSYEKL. The CDR3 spans 14 residues. Trimming stripped 2 bases from V and 2 bases from J, with 8 bases between. For the CDR3, the DNA is TGCGCCAGCAGCCAATCTCTTTCCACAGATACGCAGTATTTT. It is translated as CASSQSLSTDTQYF.

The chain joins TRBV11-1 to TRBJ2-7, with 8 nucleotides matching TRBD2. V lost 5 bases, J lost 3 bases, and 9 bases stayed unmatched. This CDR3 has 15 residues. Per germline, CDR1 SGHAT and CDR2 FQDESV (reference sequence). The CDR3 protein is CASSLGTSLFYEQYF. As DNA, the CDR3 is TGTGCCAGCAGCCTCGGGACTAGTCTCTTCTACGAGCAGTACTTC.